A selection of T cell receptor beta chains follows, all from one sample in a study of chemoradiotherapy in HPV16-positive cancers. Data came from immunoSEQ multiplex PCR; TCRdb stores just in-frame clones and leaves some out. The sample contains about 30,000 clones, 75% to 90% of which appear only once. Sample: blood, taken from a patient who underwent chemoradiotherapy. The receptors here all came from a human donor with HPV-associated anogenital cancer. Both conserved end residues are part of each CDR3. A D gene is named only where the DNA matches it firmly. Size is omitted from some rows. Given values are once, few, many or a class for expanded clones.

cdr3_nt | cdr3_aa | clone_size | d_call | j_call | v_call
TGTGCCAGTACCACAGGACAGGGCACAGATACGCAGTATTTT | CASTTGQGTDTQYF | NA | TRBD1 | TRBJ2-3 | TRBV19
TGCAGCGTTGAGCCCAGGAACACTGAAGCTTTCTTT | CSVEPRNTEAFF | NA | NA | TRBJ1-1 | TRBV29-1
TGTGCCAGCAGTGGCCCACTAGCGGGGGGCACAGATACGCAGTATTTT | CASSGPLAGGTDTQYF | NA | TRBD2 | TRBJ2-3 | TRBV2
TGTGCCAGCAGTGGGACAGGGGACACCGGGGAGCTGTTTTTT | CASSGTGDTGELFF | NA | TRBD1 | TRBJ2-2 | TRBV6-1
TGTGCCAGCAGCGGGGGGGACAGGTTGACAGATACGCAGTATTTT | CASSGGDRLTDTQYF | NA | TRBD1 | TRBJ2-3 | TRBV9
TGTGCCAGCAGCGGGACAGGGGGCAGCCCGAGAGAGACCCAGTACTTC | CASSGTGGSPRETQYF | NA | TRBD1 | TRBJ2-5 | TRBV9
TGTGCCAGCTATACAGGGGATAGATACGAGCAGTACTTC | CASYTGDRYEQYF | NA | TRBD1 | TRBJ2-7 | TRBV28
TGTGCCAGCAGTGAAGTGGCCTCACAAGAGACCCAGTACTTC | CASSEVASQETQYF | NA | NA | TRBJ2-5 | TRBV6-1
TGTGCCAGCAGCGCGACTAGCGGGGGGGCGTACGAGCAGTACTTC | CASSATSGGAYEQYF | NA | TRBD2 | TRBJ2-7 | TRBV9
TGTGCCAGCAGCGTCGACTACAATCAGCCCCAGCATTTT | CASSVDYNQPQHF | NA | NA | TRBJ1-5 | TRBV9
TGCGCCAGCAGCTTGTTCGGCGGGGGGGAAAGCACAGATACGCAGTATTTT | CASSLFGGGESTDTQYF | NA | TRBD2 | TRBJ2-3 | TRBV5-1
TGTGCCAGCAGCTTGGGTTTAGCGGGGCTGGGGGAGACCCAGTACTTC | CASSLGLAGLGETQYF | once | TRBD2 | TRBJ2-5 | TRBV5-6
TGTGCCAGCAGCCAATCAAACCGGGACAGGGCGTTTTTGCCCACTGAAGCTTTCTTT | CASSQSNRDRAFLPTEAFF | few | TRBD1 | TRBJ1-1 | TRBV4-2
TGTGCCAGTAGTATTCGAGGGAGGAGGGATAATGAAAAACTGTTTTTT | CASSIRGRRDNEKLFF | NA | NA | TRBJ1-4 | TRBV19
TGCGCCAGCAGTGATACTAGTTCCTTTTCCAATGAGCAGTTCTTC | CASSDTSSFSNEQFF | NA | NA | TRBJ2-1 | TRBV10-2
TGTGCCAGCAGTTACCGTGGGAGCTCTGGAAACACCATATATTTT | CASSYRGSSGNTIYF | few | NA | TRBJ1-3 | TRBV6-5
TGTGCCAGCAGTTACTCCAGAACAGGGATAAACACTGAAGCTTTCTTT | CASSYSRTGINTEAFF | NA | NA | TRBJ1-1 | TRBV6-5
TGTGCCTGGAGTGGGACTAGCGGGGGGGCCTCCTACAATGAGCAGTTCTTC | CAWSGTSGGASYNEQFF | NA | TRBD2 | TRBJ2-1 | TRBV30
TGTGCCAGCTCACCAGGTAACAGTTATCAGCCCCAGCATTTT | CASSPGNSYQPQHF | NA | NA | TRBJ1-5 | TRBV18
TGCGCCAGCAGCTTGCGAGGGGGAGACCACAATGAGCAGTTCTTC | CASSLRGGDHNEQFF | NA | NA | TRBJ2-1 | TRBV5-1
TGTGCCAGCAGTTATACCACAGGGGCCTATGGCTACACCTTC | CASSYTTGAYGYTF | few | TRBD1 | TRBJ1-2 | TRBV6-5
TGTACCAGTGGGGACGTGGGCCTCCACTTT | CTSGDVGLHF | NA | NA | TRBJ1-6 | TRBV19
TGTGCCAGCAGAAGCGGGCGCTCTGGGGCCAACGTCCTGACTTTC | CASRSGRSGANVLTF | NA | NA | TRBJ2-6 | TRBV6-1
TGTGCCAGCAGCCCGCAGAGCGGGGGGTCCTACGAGCAGTACTTC | CASSPQSGGSYEQYF | NA | TRBD2 | TRBJ2-7 | TRBV19
TGTGCCAGCAGCCCGCCGACTAGCGGGGTCGAGCAGTACTTC | CASSPPTSGVEQYF | NA | TRBD2 | TRBJ2-7 | TRBV7-9
TGTGCCAGCAGAGCGGGGGGGTACCAAGAGACCCAGTACTTC | CASRAGGYQETQYF | NA | TRBD2 | TRBJ2-5 | TRBV6-6
TGTGCCAGCAGTGAAGGTGTCGCTTCCTATGGCTACACCTTC | CASSEGVASYGYTF | NA | NA | TRBJ1-2 | TRBV6-1
TGTGCCACCAGCACAGCGGATGACCTATTCCAGTATTTT | CATSTADDLFQYF | NA | NA | TRBJ2-3 | TRBV15
TGTGCCGGCAGCTTGGGGGGGGCGCCTGAATATGGCTACACCTTC | CAGSLGGAPEYGYTF | NA | NA | TRBJ1-2 | TRBV5-4
TGTGCCTGGAGTCACCAGTCGAGGGTGAGGGGCTACACCTTC | CAWSHQSRVRGYTF | NA | NA | TRBJ1-2 | TRBV30
TGTGCCAGTAAACCAGGGGACTATGGCTACACCTTC | CASKPGDYGYTF | NA | NA | TRBJ1-2 | TRBV19
TGCAGCGTTGGGGTGGTGAGGCAGGGGCTCTCCTACGAGCAGTACTTC | CSVGVVRQGLSYEQYF | few | NA | TRBJ2-7 | TRBV29-1
TGTGCCAGCAGCTTAGATGGTGGGGCATCCCCCTATGGCTACACCTTC | CASSLDGGASPYGYTF | few | NA | TRBJ1-2 | TRBV7-2
TGCGCCAGCAGCTTTTCTAGCTGGCAAGAGACCCAGTACTTC | CASSFSSWQETQYF | NA | NA | TRBJ2-5 | TRBV5-1
TGTGCCAGCAGCGTAGCGGCGGGGGGGCCCACAGATACGCAGTATTTT | CASSVAAGGPTDTQYF | NA | TRBD2 | TRBJ2-3 | TRBV9
TGTGCCAGCAGCTTTGGGGGTGGGGATACGCAGTATTTT | CASSFGGGDTQYF | NA | NA | TRBJ2-3 | TRBV7-2
TGTGCCAGCAGTTTGAGACAGGGGGACACTCAGCCCCAGCATTTT | CASSLRQGDTQPQHF | NA | TRBD1 | TRBJ1-5 | TRBV27
TGTGCCAGCACCGGTGAGAGCTCATCCGGGATAGAAGCTTTCTTT | CASTGESSSGIEAFF | NA | NA | TRBJ1-1 | TRBV9
TGTGCCAGCAGCTTACAGACAGGACGGGAAAAACTGTTTTTT | CASSLQTGREKLFF | NA | NA | TRBJ1-4 | TRBV7-9
TGTGCCAGCAGTTACTCCGGGACTAGCGGCACAGATACGCAGTATTTT | CASSYSGTSGTDTQYF | NA | TRBD2 | TRBJ2-3 | TRBV6-5
TGTGCCAGCAGCTGGGGAACCAATAATGAGCAGTTCTTC | CASSWGTNNEQFF | NA | NA | TRBJ2-1 | TRBV9
TGTGCCTGGACTCACTCGGGACAGGGGGGGACTGAAGCTTTCTTT | CAWTHSGQGGTEAFF | NA | TRBD1 | TRBJ1-1 | TRBV30
TGTGCCAGCAGCTTACTGGGCGCAGGGACAGGGTCCTACAATGAGCAGTTCTTC | CASSLLGAGTGSYNEQFF | NA | TRBD1 | TRBJ2-1 | TRBV7-9
TGTGCCAGCAGCTTGGTTGATCAGGGCGCCTACACCTTC | CASSLVDQGAYTF | NA | NA | TRBJ1-2 | TRBV5-6
TGTGCCAGCAGCTTGGCACGACAGGGGCTCTCCAATGAGCAGTTCTTC | CASSLARQGLSNEQFF | NA | TRBD1 | TRBJ2-1 | TRBV5-4
TGTGCCAGCAGCTTAGGATCTGCAGATACGCAGTATTTT | CASSLGSADTQYF | once | NA | TRBJ2-3 | TRBV7-6
TGTGCCAGCAGCTCGGGGGGGGCCGGGGAGCTGTTTTTT | CASSSGGAGELFF | NA | TRBD2 | TRBJ2-2 | TRBV6-5
TGTGCCAGCTCACCACAGCTTCAGGGGGCGGATGGCTACACCTTC | CASSPQLQGADGYTF | NA | TRBD1 | TRBJ1-2 | TRBV18
TGTGCCAGCAGGACAGGATCCAAAAACATTCAGTACTTC | CASRTGSKNIQYF | NA | NA | TRBJ2-4 | TRBV6-6
TGTGCCAGCAGCCCCACAGGGGGTCATGGCTACACCTTC | CASSPTGGHGYTF | NA | TRBD1 | TRBJ1-2 | TRBV5-4
TGTGCCTGGAGTGACGGGAAGCATCGGGAGCCCCAGCATTTT | CAWSDGKHREPQHF | few | NA | TRBJ1-5 | TRBV30
TGTGCCAGCAGCGCTAAAGTGGGGACAGTCTACGGCTACACCTTC | CASSAKVGTVYGYTF | NA | TRBD1 | TRBJ1-2 | TRBV6-4
TGCGCCAGCAGCCTAGGACAGTCAGAATATAATTCACCCCTCCACTTT | CASSLGQSEYNSPLHF | NA | NA | TRBJ1-6 | TRBV5-1
TGTGCCTGGAGTTTGAGAGAGTTCGCACACTATACCCCTGAAAAAGCTTTCTTT | CAWSLREFAHYTPEKAFF | NA | NA | TRBJ1-1 | TRBV30
TGTGCCAGCTCACCGACTGGAAATAATTCACCCCTCCACTTT | CASSPTGNNSPLHF | few | NA | TRBJ1-6 | TRBV18
TGTGCCAGTTCAGGGACGACGGGGGCACCCCTCCACTTT | CASSGTTGAPLHF | NA | NA | TRBJ1-6 | TRBV19
TGTGCCAGCAAACTACTCGGTGGTGTGGGCAATCAGCCCCAGCATTTT | CASKLLGGVGNQPQHF | NA | NA | TRBJ1-5 | TRBV27
TGTGCCAGCAGCTCGGAAGGACAGGGCAATCAGCCCCAGCATTTT | CASSSEGQGNQPQHF | NA | TRBD1 | TRBJ1-5 | TRBV7-2